This T cell receptor beta chain was documented in a study of cytomegalovirus exposure and HLA in healthy donors. TCRdb's table, derived via immunoSEQ multiplex PCR, lists solely in-frame clones and lacks some. The sample shows 200,000 to 300,000 clones, around nine tenths of them seen only once. Germline-derived CDR1 and CDR2 are LNHDA and SQIVND (reference sequence). This CDR3 region has 17 residues. The V end was cut by 5 bases, the J end by 6 bases, with 23 bases between. The validation cohort, a group of 120 subjects, included the donors and was separate from the roughly 700-subject first cohort.

This TCR was sampled from a man aged 18 to 35 in good health and CMV-seronegative. The chain employs TRBV19 and TRBJ1-5, with D maybe TRBD1 (5 bases). Sequenced material: PBMCs. The CDR3 sequence is CASSSTTSGLSLQPQHF. CDR3 sequence (DNA): TGTGCCAGTAGTTCAACAACCTCGGGACTGAGCCTTCAGCCCCAGCATTTT.